These 30 T cell receptor beta chains share one sample of origin, sequenced in a study of T cell responses to AZD1222 COVID-19 vaccine (dated by TCRdb to about 2021). In the paper's terms, the time point label means: baseline before first vaccination. The library relied on the immunoSEQ multiplex PCR assay. TCRdb carries this immuneACCESS record with in-frame sequences only. Its versions omit some clonotypes, under half of them owing to an unresolved V gene in the studies checked, with the rest unexplained. Counted in this sample were 150,000 to 190,000 clones; 90% of them appeared once. Less than 2% of the sample is held by the ten biggest clonotypes. The specimen comprised peripheral blood, sampled on day 0 of AZD1222 vaccination. These receptors originate from an adult in good health.

Only one count was recorded for this clone. This chain joins TRBV11-3 and TRBJ2-1; D remains unclear. V was pared by 0 bases and J by 7 bases, with 4 bases between. Per germline, CDR1 SGHNT and CDR2 YENEEA. CDR3 size: 12 residues. The CDR3 is CASSLETNEQFF. In DNA form, the CDR3 reads TGTGCCAGCAGCTTAGAAACTAATGAGCAGTTCTTC. The full variable domain, rest sourced from reference TRBV11-3 and TRBJ2-1, is EAGVVQSPRYKIIEKKQPVAFWCNPISGHNTLYWYLQNLGQGPELLIRYENEEAVDDSQLPKDRFSAERLKGVDSTLKIQPAELGDSAVYLCASSLETNEQFFGPGTRLTVL.

This clone was recorded only once. The rearrangement uses TRBV5-1 and TRBJ1-4; 11 nucleotides match TRBD1. The CDR3 sequence is 16 residues long. Germline values: CDR1 SGHRS, CDR2 YFSETQ. The ends lost 4 bases at V and 7 bases at J; junction bases unmatched: 9. The DNA for the CDR3 is TGCGCCAGCAGCCTGGCCGTCGGGACAGGGGGTGAAAAACTGTTTTTT. This translates into CASSLAVGTGGEKLFF. Complete variable domain (other parts from reference TRBV5-1 and TRBJ1-4): KAGVTQTPRYLIKTRGQQVTLSCSPISGHRSVSWYQQTPGQGLQFLFEYFSETQRNKGNFPGRFSGRQFSNSRSEMNVSTLELGDSALYLCASSLAVGTGGEKLFFGSGTQLSVL.

V gene TRBV27 combines with J gene TRBJ2-1, with 9 positions matching TRBD1. CDR3 length: 14 residues. V was clipped by 6 bases and J by 4 bases; unmatched bases: 4. Germline V lookup: CDR1 MNHEY, CDR2 SMNVEV (reference sequence). This CDR3 reads CASRIQGAYNEQFF. CDR3 sequence (DNA): TGTGCCAGCAGGATACAGGGGGCTTACAATGAGCAGTTCTTC.

The chain carries TRBV10-3 and TRBJ1-2; TRBD1 is a possible D gene (5 bases). Germline loops: CDR1 ENHRY, CDR2 SYGVKD. The CDR3 has 14 residues. The V end was cut by 2 bases, the J end by 3 bases, with 10 bases between. The CDR3 DNA reads TGTGCCATCAGTGAGAACAAGGGGCACTATGGCTACACCTTC. It specifies CAISENKGHYGYTF.

J is TRBJ1-5 and V is TRBV28, with no clear D. The CDR3 is 17 residues long. Trimming left V 7 bases short and J 2 bases short, with 21 bases between. The germline gives CDR1 MDHEN, CDR2 SYDVKM. The CDR3 loop is CASTPPLDAGGNQPQHF. In DNA form, the CDR3 reads TGTGCCAGCACTCCACCCCTTGACGCAGGCGGCAATCAGCCCCAGCATTTT.

The rearrangement links TRBV2 to TRBJ2-5, with D unresolved. Germline CDR1 reads SNHLY; CDR2 reads FYNNEI. The V gene lost 1 base and the J gene lost 6 bases, with 0 bases spanning the gap. This CDR3 has 10 amino acids. The CDR3 is CASSEETQYF. The DNA of the CDR3 is TGTGCCAGCAGTGAAGAGACCCAGTACTTC.

A single count supports this clone. Written as DNA, the CDR3 is TGTGCCAGCAGTTACATCGGGACGGACCAAGAGACCCAGTACTTC. Translation gives CASSYIGTDQETQYF. The V gene is TRBV6-5, the J gene TRBJ2-5; D may be TRBD1 or TRBD2 (5 bases each). The CDR3 is made up of 15 amino acids. The V end lost 2 bases, the J end lost 0 bases, and 10 bases lay between the germline ends. CDR1 and CDR2 from the germline V gene are MNHEY and SVGAGI.

This rearrangement joins TRBV5-1 to TRBJ1-2; D may be TRBD1 (5 bases). This CDR3 has 14 amino acids. The V end lost 0 bases, the J end lost 2 bases, and 8 bases lay between the germline ends. From germline, CDR1 is SGHRS and CDR2 YFSETQ. The DNA for the CDR3 is TGCGCCAGCAGCTTGGATGCAGGGAACTATGGCTACACCTTC. Protein: CASSLDAGNYGYTF.

The chain combines TRBV6-2 or TRBV6-3 with TRBJ1-5; 11 bases agree with TRBD1. Unmatched junction bases numbered 5, after V lost 4 bases and J lost 0 bases. Germline V CDR1 and CDR2: MNHEY, SVGEGT. The CDR3 is made up of 17 amino acids. The CDR3 here is CASSSGQGEYSNQPQHF. The CDR3 nucleotides are TGTGCCAGCAGTTCGGGACAGGGGGAATATAGCAATCAGCCCCAGCATTTT.

The chain is built from TRBV2 and TRBJ2-5, with D maybe TRBD1 (6 bases). V lost 3 bases, J lost 3 bases, and 23 bases lay in between. The germline V gene encodes CDR1 SNHLY and CDR2 FYNNEI. CDR3 length equals 18 residues. CDR3 amino acids: CASSDTGFGVRQKETQYF. CDR3 coding DNA: TGTGCCAGCAGTGACACAGGGTTTGGTGTTCGCCAAAAAGAGACCCAGTACTTC.

The sample holds a few counts of this clone. The V and J genes are TRBV4-2 and TRBJ1-3; D remains ambiguous. The CDR3 runs to 17 residues. V was cut by 4 bases and J by 0 bases, with 16 bases left in between. CDR1 is LGHNA and CDR2 is YNFKEQ in the germline V gene. DNA of the CDR3: TGTGCCAGCAGCCGAGACCGGGCCTCTTTCTCTGGAAACACCATATATTTT. Protein product: CASSRDRASFSGNTIYF.

The V call is TRBV27, the J call TRBJ2-3, with 8 bases fitting TRBD2. With V trimmed by 5 bases and J by 2 bases, 12 bases remained unmatched. CDR1 and CDR2 (germline): MNHEY, SMNVEV (reference sequence). This CDR3 spans 17 amino acids. The CDR3 loop is CASSLLKVAGITDTQYF. CDR3 in DNA: TGTGCCAGCAGTCTATTAAAAGTAGCGGGGATCACAGATACGCAGTATTTT.

The chain combines TRBV6-5 with TRBJ1-1; TRBD1 matches at 11 bases. CDR1 and CDR2 from the germline V gene are MNHEY and SVGAGI. The V and J ends lost 7 bases and 6 bases, in that order; junction bases with no gene match: 4. This CDR3 comprises 13 residues. The CDR3 region is CASKDRGLSEAFF. As DNA, the CDR3 is TGTGCCAGCAAGGACAGGGGGCTGTCTGAAGCTTTCTTT.

The chain uses TRBV29-1 and TRBJ2-5; TRBD2 aligns across 11 bases. The length of the CDR3 is 14 residues. Germline lookup yields CDR1 SQVTM and CDR2 ANQGSEA. After removal of 7 bases from V and 4 bases from J, the junction contained 8 bases not matched to a gene. The CDR3 nucleotides are TGCAGCGGATCCGGGACTAGCGGCGGAGAGACCCAGTACTTC. The encoded protein is CSGSGTSGGETQYF.

The chain carries TRBV5-1 and TRBJ2-5; 7 bases match TRBD2. This CDR3 contains 17 residues. Trimming took 2 bases from V and 2 from J; bases not matched to a gene: 12. CDR1 is SGHRS and CDR2 is YFSETQ in the germline V gene. The CDR3 loop is CASSFRAGVAYQETQYF. CDR3 in DNA: TGCGCCAGCAGCTTTAGGGCGGGAGTGGCCTATCAAGAGACCCAGTACTTC.

In this sample, this clone turned up a few times. The rearrangement links TRBV13 to TRBJ1-1; D possibly corresponds to TRBD1 (5 bases). From germline, CDR1 is PRHDT and CDR2 FYEKMQ (reference sequence). V was clipped by 0 bases and J by 1 base, with 12 bases between them. This CDR3 has 16 amino acids. CDR3 in DNA: TGTGCCAGCAGCTTAGGTGGGGGGATGAGGAACACTGAAGCTTTCTTT. Translation: CASSLGGGMRNTEAFF.

The chain employs TRBV4-2 and TRBJ1-6; D is undetermined. Germline CDR1 and CDR2: LGHNA and YNFKEQ. The CDR3 runs 19 residues. Trimming left V 1 base short and J 1 base short, with 17 bases between. The CDR3 region has the DNA TGTGCCAGCAGCCAAGGGAGATTGCGGGGTCTTTCCTATAATTCACCCCTCCACTTT. It specifies CASSQGRLRGLSYNSPLHF.

The CDR3 DNA sequence: TGTGCCAGCAGCCAAGATCTGGAGGAGACCCAGTACTTC. This sequence encodes CASSQDLEETQYF. The gene calls are TRBV14 and TRBJ2-5, with D hard to call. CDR1 and CDR2 from the germline V gene are SGHDN and FVKESK. This CDR3 has 13 residues. V lost 0 bases, J lost 5 bases, and 7 bases lay in between.

The V call is TRBV4-2, the J call TRBJ1-3; 8 positions agree with TRBD1. The germline CDR1 and CDR2 sequences are LGHNA and YNFKEQ. Trimming at V came to 4 bases and at J to 0 bases, leaving 23 bases not matched to a gene. The CDR3 contains 22 residues. The CDR3 DNA is TGTGCCAGCAGCCCCTCGACAGGGGAAGGGAGATCTTTTCTGGGCTCTGGAAACACCATATATTTT. It is translated as CASSPSTGEGRSFLGSGNTIYF.

Only one count was recorded for this clone. This chain links TRBV12-3 or TRBV12-4 with TRBJ2-3; D is unresolved. The CDR3 consists of 12 residues. V shed 4 bases and J shed 6 bases, with 8 bases lying between them. The chain's CDR3 is CASSSVMDTQYF. As DNA, the CDR3 is TGTGCCAGCAGTTCTGTGATGGATACGCAGTATTTT.

The V and J genes are TRBV28 and TRBJ2-7; 9 nucleotides agree with TRBD1. The CDR3 is 13 residues long. Germline CDR1 reads MDHEN; CDR2 reads SYDVKM. V lost 9 bases, J lost 6 bases, and 9 bases stayed unmatched. CDR3: CASLDRGRPEQYF. The CDR3 DNA is TGTGCCAGTTTGGACAGGGGCCGACCCGAGCAGTACTTC.

The CDR3, as DNA: TGTGCCAGCAGCCAAGATAGGTTGGGGGATTGGTACCAAGAGACCCAGTACTTC. Translating it yields CASSQDRLGDWYQETQYF. The chain combines TRBV14 with TRBJ2-5; either TRBD1 or TRBD2 may supply D (5 bases each). Germline CDR1 and CDR2: SGHDN and FVKESK. The CDR3 has 18 residues. The V end was cut by 0 bases, the J end by 0 bases, with 17 bases between.

The rearrangement uses TRBV6-2 or TRBV6-3 and TRBJ2-2; 7 nucleotides align to TRBD2. The CDR3 spans 14 residues. Germline V gene data show CDR1 as MNHEY and CDR2 as SVGEGT. Germline trimming cut 4 bases from V and 5 bases from J; bases unmatched to any gene: 4. CDR3 sequence: CASSSWGGTGELFF. DNA of the CDR3: TGTGCCAGCAGTTCCTGGGGAGGGACCGGGGAGCTGTTTTTT.

The CDR3 sequence is CASSLGTVNSPLHF. In DNA, the CDR3 is TGTGCCAGCAGTTTGGGGACAGTAAATTCACCCCTCCACTTT. The chain uses TRBV28 and TRBJ1-6; 7 positions match TRBD1. The CDR3 length is 14 residues. V lost 3 bases and J lost 7; bases outside the gene matches: 3. Germline V gives CDR1 MDHEN, CDR2 SYDVKM.

The chain has TRBV7-2 and TRBJ2-3, with TRBD1 identical over 8 bases. CDR3 length: 16 amino acids. CDR1 is SGHTA, CDR2 FQGNSA, per germline. The V gene end was trimmed by 5 bases and the J gene end by 2 bases; junction bases not matched to a gene: 9. Here the CDR3 DNA reads TGTGCCAGCAGCCCCAGGGGGCGCGGTATCACAGATACGCAGTATTTT. This sequence encodes CASSPRGRGITDTQYF.

Only a few counts were recorded for this clone. The V gene is TRBV28, the J gene TRBJ1-1, with D tentatively TRBD1 (5 bases). The CDR3 loop spans 13 amino acids. CDR1 is MDHEN, CDR2 SYDVKM, per germline. Deletions cut 9 bases from V and 0 bases from J, with 11 bases between. The chain's CDR3 is CASKDSMNTEAFF. Here the CDR3 DNA reads TGTGCCAGTAAAGACAGCATGAACACTGAAGCTTTCTTT.

In this sample, this clone turned up a few times. V gene TRBV6-5 combines with J gene TRBJ2-7; D is ambiguous. Germline assignment: CDR1 MNHEY and CDR2 SVGAGI. V lost 0 bases, J lost 0 bases, and 9 bases lay in between. The CDR3 is 15 amino acids. The DNA for the CDR3 is TGTGCCAGCAGTTACTCGAGTCTGGGCTCCTACGAGCAGTACTTC. This sequence encodes CASSYSSLGSYEQYF.

The rearrangement joins TRBV4-2 to TRBJ1-1; D not certain. V lost 1 base and J 5 bases, leaving 5 bases between the germline ends. The CDR3 is made up of 12 amino acids. Germline CDR1 reads LGHNA; CDR2 reads YNFKEQ. CDR3 sequence (DNA): TGTGCCAGCAGCCAAGCGCTGACTGAAGCTTTCTTT. Its translation: CASSQALTEAFF.

The chain carries TRBV3-1 (or the pseudogene TRBV3-2) and TRBJ1-2, with no clear D. V was clipped by 1 base and J by 0 bases, with 6 bases between them. CDR3 length: 14 residues. Germline lookup yields CDR1 LGHDT and CDR2 YNNKEL (reference sequence). The CDR3 loop is CASSQGSANYGYTF. In DNA, the CDR3 is TGTGCCAGCAGCCAAGGATCCGCTAACTATGGCTACACCTTC.

The rearrangement links TRBV28 to TRBJ2-7; TRBD1 is a possible D gene (5 bases). Looked up from germline, CDR1 is MDHEN and CDR2 is SYDVKM. The CDR3 consists of 13 residues. The V gene lost 8 bases and the J gene lost 4 bases, with 15 bases spanning the gap. The CDR3 region has the DNA TGTGCCAGCTGGACACCCCAAATTTACGAGCAGTACTTC. Translating gives CASWTPQIYEQYF. Variable domain in full (rest from reference TRBV28 and TRBJ2-7): DVKVTQSSRYLVKRTGEKVFLECVQDMDHENMFWYRQDPGLGLRLIYFSYDVKMKEKGDIPEGYSVSREKKERFSLILESASTNQTSMYLCASWTPQIYEQYFGPGTRLTVT.